The clone carrying this T cell receptor (beta chain) was counted a few times. During its preparation, the TCRbeta library received unique molecular identifiers. TCRdb re-derived calls from the PCR reads in MiXCR, one entry per CDR3 protein. Here the sample spans some 400,000 distinct CDR3 sequences, roughly 21% being singletons. This CDR3 contains 14 residues. Germline trimming cut 6 bases from V and 4 bases from J; bases unmatched to any gene: 7. Germline CDR1 is MNHNS and CDR2 is SASEGT. This specimen belongs to a study of T-cell reconstitution after alpha-beta-depleted transplantation in children. The clonotype was recovered from a human donor who donated a stem cell graft to a child with acute myeloid leukemia. Sequenced material: PBMCs from the stem cell graft donor, taken from the stem cell graft. The gene calls are TRBV6-1 and TRBJ2-7; 9 bases match TRBD1. The CDR3: CASSLGQGRYEQYF. In nucleotides, the CDR3 is TGTGCCAGCAGCCTTGGACAGGGGCGGTACGAGCAGTACTTC.